A single T cell receptor (beta chain) is shown here with its context. The antigen is not known. The CDR3 is 16 residues long. V shed 4 bases and J 5 bases; nucleotides not matched to a gene: 11. Germline V gene lookup returns CDR1 MNHNY and CDR2 SVGAGI (reference sequence). These data originate in a study of identical twins. General study findings and limits: For cord blood, abundant beta clonotypes had fewer insertions, unlike memory repertoires, which showed none.

Every one of the donors was a healthy Caucasian. TCRdb processed the 5' RACE reads anew with MiXCR; each CDR3 protein has one entry. The sample carries 1.5 million to 2 million distinct CDR3 sequences, about 30% recorded once. The origin of this receptor is a newborn girl in good health. The chain employs TRBV6-6 and TRBJ1-1; TRBD1 matches 9 bases. The sequencing sample was made of cord blood. The CDR3 loop reads CASSFRIEDRGTEAFF. CDR3 in DNA: TGTGCCAGCAGTTTCCGAATCGAAGACAGGGGGACTGAAGCTTTCTTT.